A selection of T cell receptor beta chains follows, all from one sample in a study of CD8+CD57+ T cells in acquired aplastic anemia. TCRdb re-called the reads through MiXCR, storing one row per CDR3 protein. The sample gives a few hundred thousand distinct CDR3 sequences, approximately 60% of which show up once; around 28% is in the top ten. Input material: sorted CD4+, CD8+, or CD8+CD57+ T cells (not recorded which) from PBMCs. The source is a human donor in good health. Both conserved end residues are part of each CDR3. The D gene is left open where the match is weak. Clone size is not always given. Where it is, it says once, few, many or a class for expanded clones.

j_gene,abundance,d_gene,v_gene,CDR3aa,CDR3nt
TRBJ2-7,-,TRBD2,TRBV29-1,CGVGGAGGMYEQYF,TGCGGCGTTGGTGGAGCGGGGGGTATGTACGAGCAGTACTTC
TRBJ1-5,-,TRBD1,TRBV2,CASSEYGQAYQPQHF,TGTGCCAGCAGTGAATATGGACAGGCATATCAGCCCCAGCATTTT
TRBJ2-7,-,TRBD2,TRBV5-1,CASSLSRHEIGTSGRGSEQYF,TGCGCCAGCAGCTTGTCTCGTCATGAAATAGGGACTAGCGGGAGGGGTAGCGAGCAGTACTTC
TRBJ2-5,once,TRBD2,TRBV5-6,CASSLGLAGLETQYF,TGTGCCAGCAGCCTGGGGCTAGCGGGATTAGAGACCCAGTACTTC
TRBJ2-1,many,TRBD2,TRBV27,CASSRLAGGPSEQFF,TGTGCCAGCAGTCGACTAGCGGGAGGGCCAAGTGAGCAGTTCTTC
TRBJ2-3,-,TRBD2,TRBV7-9,CASSSGRLAGKTDTQYF,TGTGCCAGCAGCTCTGGTAGACTAGCGGGGAAAACAGATACGCAGTATTTT
TRBJ1-2,-,TRBD1,TRBV14,CASSQELDGTGGDGYTF,TGTGCCAGCAGCCAAGAGCTCGATGGGACAGGGGGTGATGGCTACACCTTC
TRBJ1-2,-,TRBD1,TRBV12-3/TRBV12-4,CAISGGQTNYGYTF,TGTGCCATCAGTGGGGGACAGACTAACTATGGCTACACCTTC
TRBJ2-7,-,TRBD1,TRBV20-1,CSAQDRGRSYEQYF,TGCAGTGCTCAGGACAGGGGGCGATCCTACGAGCAGTACTTC
TRBJ2-5,-,-,TRBV9,CASSVGQGETQYF,TGTGCCAGCAGCGTCGGGCAGGGAGAGACCCAGTACTTC
TRBJ2-7,-,TRBD2,TRBV29-1,CSIVETGTGGIGQYF,TGCAGCATTGTTGAAACCGGGACGGGGGGTATTGGGCAGTACTTC
TRBJ1-2,many,-,TRBV4-3,CASSPYSGNYGYTF,TGCGCCAGCAGTCCGTATTCGGGAAACTATGGCTACACCTTC
TRBJ2-1,-,-,TRBV13,CASSCYNEQFF,TGTGCCAGCAGCTGCTACAATGAGCAGTTCTTC
TRBJ1-6,few,-,TRBV7-2,CASSFMTSLHF,TGTGCCAGCAGTTTTATGACGTCCCTCCACTTT
TRBJ2-2,once,-,TRBV20-1,CSARVGPGELFF,TGCAGTGCTAGAGTAGGGCCTGGGGAGCTGTTTTTT
TRBJ2-2,-,TRBD2,TRBV6-5,CASSYSGLGVRTGELFF,TGTGCCAGCAGTTACTCTGGACTAGGAGTACGGACCGGGGAGCTGTTTTTT
TRBJ2-5,few,TRBD2,TRBV20-1,CSASGGGKTQYF,TGCAGTGCTAGTGGGGGAGGGAAGACCCAGTACTTC
TRBJ1-6,-,-,TRBV6-1,CASSEAGGPLHF,TGTGCCAGCAGTGAAGCGGGGGGGCCCCTCCACTTT
TRBJ1-5,many,TRBD1,TRBV20-1,CSAGGQGGLGGNQPQHF,TGCAGTGCTGGAGGACAGGGAGGATTAGGAGGCAATCAGCCCCAGCATTTT
TRBJ2-7,many,-,TRBV9,CASSGDNLSYEQYF,TGTGCCAGCAGCGGCGACAACCTCTCCTACGAGCAGTACTTC
TRBJ2-1,-,-,TRBV12-3/TRBV12-4,CASSYAGLNEQFF,TGTGCCAGCAGTTACGCGGGACTGAATGAGCAGTTCTTC
TRBJ1-1,-,TRBD1,TRBV7-2,CASSLRRTGGGLRTEAFF,TGTGCCAGCAGCTTAAGGAGGACAGGGGGTGGCCTGCGCACTGAAGCTTTCTTT
TRBJ1-6,-,-,TRBV7-9,CASSVEVASPLHF,TGTGCCAGCAGCGTAGAGGTGGCTTCACCCCTCCACTTT
TRBJ2-1,-,-,TRBV20-1,CSARERSEYNEQFF,TGCAGTGCTAGAGAACGATCGGAGTACAATGAGCAGTTCTTC
TRBJ1-5,-,TRBD1,TRBV2,CASSSGTARQPQHF,TGTGCCAGCAGTTCAGGGACAGCCAGGCAGCCCCAGCATTTT
TRBJ2-1,-,-,TRBV4-3,CASSQVTRGEQFF,TGCGCCAGCAGCCAAGTGACCCGCGGGGAGCAGTTCTTC
TRBJ2-5,many,TRBD2,TRBV4-1,CASSQDSGTSEVQYF,TGCGCCAGCAGCCAAGATAGCGGGACTAGCGAGGTCCAGTACTTC
TRBJ2-5,-,-,TRBV7-9,CASSLVGTPGETQYF,TGTGCCAGCAGCTTAGTCGGGACACCCGGGGAGACCCAGTACTTC
TRBJ2-7,-,-,TRBV24-1,CATSDLEATRQYF,TGTGCCACCAGTGATTTGGAGGCTACGAGGCAGTACTTC
TRBJ2-7,-,TRBD2,TRBV9,CASSGAGGLFDEQYF,TGTGCCAGCAGCGGAGCGGGGGGGCTTTTCGACGAGCAGTACTTC
TRBJ2-7,-,-,TRBV7-9,CASSGRDLPYEQYF,TGTGCCAGCAGCGGGCGGGACTTGCCTTACGAGCAGTACTTC
TRBJ2-1,-,-,TRBV7-6,CASSLVTEPDEQFF,TGTGCCAGCAGCTTAGTGACAGAACCTGATGAGCAGTTCTTC
TRBJ1-2,-,-,TRBV25-1,CASSAPDRGGYTF,TGTGCCAGCAGTGCCCCAGATAGGGGTGGCTACACCTTC
TRBJ2-7,-,-,TRBV2,CASQLWSSYEQYF,TGTGCCAGCCAACTTTGGAGCTCCTACGAGCAGTACTTC
TRBJ1-3,once,-,TRBV19,CASRRGSGNTIYF,TGTGCCAGTAGAAGGGGATCTGGAAACACCATATATTTT
TRBJ2-1,once,TRBD2,TRBV7-9,CASSLGGLGSDEQFF,TGTGCCAGCAGCTTAGGGGGACTAGGATCTGATGAGCAGTTCTTC